The rows below give T cell receptor beta chains drawn from one sample of a study of PD-L1 blockade in urothelial cancer. Clones were read by immunoSEQ multiplex PCR, and TCRdb kept only the in-frame ones, dropping some. The data hold roughly 25,000 clones, with roughly 84% observed a single time. The specimen comprised PBMCs, sampled around atezolizumab (anti-PD-L1) treatment. Receptors were obtained from a man aged 65 to 79 with urothelial cancer. Each CDR3 is given without its conserved first and last residue.

J gene | V gene | CDR3 protein
TRBJ1-2 | TRBV28 | ASSLRHGIDYGYT
TRBJ1-1 | TRBV19 | ASKEPATNTEAF
TRBJ2-1 | TRBV19 | ASRVGKGRADNEQF
TRBJ2-7 | TRBV11-2 | ASSLGRGSGATKSYEQY
TRBJ1-5 | TRBV28 | ASSLRDSDINYYSNQPQH
TRBJ2-7 | TRBV5-1 | ASRGSSYEQY
TRBJ2-4 | TRBV5-4 | ASSSLEQGTLAKNIQY
TRBJ1-1 | TRBV28 | ASSLWGGGVAF
TRBJ1-4 | TRBV2 | ASSELSGGKLF
TRBJ2-5 | TRBV6-1 | ASRVGAGEKETQY
TRBJ1-1 | TRBV6-1 | ASRYLQGSTEAF
TRBJ2-7 | TRBV2 | ASTSRTSGNYEQY
TRBJ1-1 | TRBV19 | ASREAGENTEAF
TRBJ2-3 | TRBV11-3 | ASSLDAGATDTQY
TRBJ2-6 | TRBV27 | ASSLTAGSGANVLT
TRBJ2-3 | TRBV10-1 | ATTLADPTDTQY
TRBJ2-7 | TRBV28 | ASSLTGVLYEQY
TRBJ2-1 | TRBV5-1 | ASSLVGGRYNEQF
TRBJ2-1 | TRBV30 | AWGGLAVYNEQF
TRBJ2-7 | TRBV28 | ASSFPSTGAGSYEQY
TRBJ2-1 | TRBV5-1 | ASSLVSEYNEQF
TRBJ1-5 | TRBV4-2 | ASSQDPWQSKPQH
TRBJ1-2 | TRBV10-3 | AISERGGVGSGYGYT
TRBJ1-5 | TRBV6-6 | ASSYPSQPQH
TRBJ2-3 | TRBV7-8 | ASSQNRVSDTQY
TRBJ2-6 | TRBV7-9 | ASSLGQPSLSGANVLT
TRBJ1-1 | TRBV6-6 | ASSARVGTEAF
TRBJ2-5 | TRBV7-2 | ASSLAATGLDETQY
TRBJ2-7 | TRBV28 | ASSPGLTTYEQY
TRBJ2-5 | TRBV1 | TSSQAPGQGSQETQY
TRBJ2-1 | TRBV5-8 | ASSLALEQF
TRBJ1-2 | TRBV5-1 | ASSDRVDYGYT
TRBJ1-2 | TRBV10-3 | AISADRVNYGYT
TRBJ2-2 | TRBV11-2 | ASSSQGTGELF
TRBJ1-1 | TRBV7-2 | ASSLTGQGNTEAF
TRBJ2-7 | TRBV7-6 | ASSLGGRNSYEQY
TRBJ2-1 | TRBV5-3 | ARSLETSGMKDEQF
TRBJ1-1 | TRBV4-1 | ASSRFFSANRGSNTEAF
TRBJ2-3 | TRBV5-1 | ASSLTGTSVWRGDTQY
TRBJ1-1 | TRBV19 | ASSTGRRRGEAF
TRBJ2-4 | TRBV30 | AWTPVASKVAKNIQY
TRBJ2-1 | TRBV9 | ASTSGSSYNEQF
TRBJ1-5 | TRBV6-1 | ASRPPTGNQPQH
TRBJ1-2 | TRBV28 | ASIRDSDGYT
TRBJ2-7 | TRBV27 | ASSLGGRSYEQY
TRBJ2-7 | TRBV6-5 | ASSSLSGSRSYEQY
TRBJ2-7 | TRBV6-1 | ASSEVGGRNHW
TRBJ2-3 | TRBV19 | ASSFRVSDTQY
TRBJ2-5 | TRBV4-1 | ASSSKREVGETQY
TRBJ2-1 | TRBV14 | ASSQGLAGWGEQF
TRBJ1-5 | TRBV7-8 | ASSLAGGYFHQPQH
TRBJ2-5 | TRBV5-1 | ASSFPGQGLQETQY
TRBJ2-1 | TRBV18 | ASSPGIVSYNEQF
TRBJ2-2 | TRBV29-1 | SAYRAGELF
TRBJ1-5 | TRBV7-2 | ASSLVGSGADQPQH
TRBJ2-4 | TRBV2 | ASDPSGAPKNIQY
TRBJ2-5 | TRBV4-1 | ASSQERAYSGTQY
TRBJ1-2 | TRBV28 | ASSLSQGLLNYGYT
TRBJ1-1 | TRBV19 | ASSIQGVPTEAF